This TCR beta chain was sequenced for a study of T cells after yellow fever vaccination. Germline CDR1 reads DFQATT; CDR2 reads SNEGSKA (reference sequence). V gave up 1 base and J gave up 7 bases; unmatched junction bases: 14. The CDR3 spans 17 residues. The sample holds a few counts of this clonotype. The TCR cDNA carried a universal primer site and UMIs from 5'RACE template switching. MiXCR, applied by TCRdb to the 5' RACE reads, yields one record per CDR3 protein. Among approximately 600,000 distinct CDR3 sequences, 9% to 15% were seen once, and the ten largest hold about 15%. The specimen comprised PBMCs, sampled on the day of the yellow fever booster vaccination. The receptor comes from a man aged 30 to 45 who received the YFV17D yellow fever vaccine. The chain couples TRBV20-1 to TRBJ2-3, with TRBD2 identical over 10 bases. DNA of the CDR3: TGCAGTGCTAGAGGGGGGGGCACTAGCGGGATTGTAAATACGCAGTATTTT. It yields the protein CSARGGGTSGIVNTQYF.